This entry is about one T cell receptor (beta chain). The table came from immunoSEQ multiplex PCR; TCRdb's copy has only in-frame clones and leaves some out. This table has 80,000 or so clones, roughly 94% appearing once. This sample is drawn from a study of T cell changes during pregnancy in multiple sclerosis. Germline V gene data show CDR1 as SGHTA and CDR2 as FQGNSA. V was cut by 2 bases and J by 5 bases, with 12 bases left in between. The CDR3 is 15 residues long. The rearrangement uses TRBV7-2 and TRBJ2-2; D remains ambiguous. The receptor's source is a female donor with multiple sclerosis, enrolled in a pregnancy study. The sample consisted of peripheral blood, taken before pregnancy. The CDR3 bases are TGTGCCAGCAGCTTAAATCCGGCGGCTACCGGGGAGCTGTTTTTT. It encodes CASSLNPAATGELFF. Complete variable domain (other parts from reference TRBV7-2 and TRBJ2-2): GAGVSQSPSNKVTEKGKDVELRCDPISGHTALYWYRQSLGQGLEFLIYFQGNSAPDKSGLPSDRFSAERTGGSVSTLTIQRTQQEDSAVYLCASSLNPAATGELFFGEGSRLTVL.